This TCR beta chain was sequenced for a study of cytomegalovirus exposure and HLA in healthy donors. Points from the study as a whole: For presence/absence analyses, sequencing depth was assumed to be roughly uniform across donors. TCR beta sequences reportedly predicted the HLA-A and HLA-B alleles of most subjects accurately.

The CDR3 has 16 amino acids. V lost 0 bases, J lost 1 base, and 3 bases stayed unmatched. PCR primers comprised 60 Vbeta and 13 Jbeta primers. Profiling relied on immunoSEQ multiplex PCR, and the TCRdb table lists in-frame clones only, not all of them. The sample shows roughly 98,000 clones, roughly 70% of them seen only once. A remark on this clone: As yet, its antigen is unknown.

The receptor was derived from a man aged 45-65 years in good health and CMV-seronegative. The chain links TRBV23-1 to TRBJ2-7; TRBD1 matches 10 bases. TRBV23-1 is designated an ORF whose function remains uncertain. Sequencing was performed on PBMCs. CDR3 loop: CASSQSSGQGSYEQYF. DNA of the CDR3: TGCGCCAGCAGTCAATCGTCGGGACAGGGGTCCTACGAGCAGTACTTC.